One sample yielded the 30 T cell receptor beta chains listed below, sequenced in a study of CD4 T cells in relation to SARS-CoV-2 and coronaviruses. Sequencing was performed with immunoSEQ multiplex PCR; in TCRdb, only in-frame clones are kept and a portion is missing. The sample includes about 56,000 clones, approximately 90% of them seen just once. The sample was naive CD4+ T cells from PBMCs. Indicated subset: naive CD4+ T cells isolated by negative enrichment. The origin of the receptors is an adult with COVID-19.

A remark on this clone: At the DNA level, this CDR3 is encoded by other sequences in the same sample as well. The gene calls are TRBV30 and TRBJ2-1; 12 nucleotides match TRBD2. Germline V CDR1 and CDR2: GTSNPN, SVGIG (reference sequence). J was trimmed by 4 bases and V by 3 bases; bases with no gene match: 1. CDR3 size: 14 residues. The CDR3 reads CAWRLAGGYNEQFF. CDR3 sequence (DNA): TGTGCCTGGAGACTAGCGGGAGGATACAATGAGCAGTTCTTC.

This chain links TRBV19 with TRBJ1-2; D is uncertain. The germline gives CDR1 LNHDA, CDR2 SQIVND (reference sequence). This CDR3 spans 18 amino acids. Trimming left V 0 bases short and J 0 bases short, with 17 bases between. The DNA of the CDR3 is TGTGCCAGTAGTATAGATCGTCCGCTTCGCCGAGCTAACTATGGCTACACCTTC. It specifies CASSIDRPLRRANYGYTF.

The chain links TRBV24-1 to TRBJ2-1; a weak D match, TRBD1 (7 bases). CDR1 and CDR2 from the germline V gene are KGHDR and SFDVKD. This CDR3 region has 15 residues. V shed 5 bases and J shed 2 bases, with 12 bases lying between them. The CDR3 coding sequence is TGTGCCACCAGTGGTGGAGGGACAGCCTACAATGAGCAGTTCTTC. As protein: CATSGGGTAYNEQFF.

The chain recombines TRBV11-2 with TRBJ2-1, with D tentatively TRBD1 or TRBD2 (6 bases each). This CDR3 is 13 amino acids long. Deletions cut 3 bases from V and 9 bases from J, with 12 bases between. Germline CDR1 is SGHAT and CDR2 is FQNNGV. CDR3 loop: CASSLEGVLEQFF. The CDR3 DNA follows: TGTGCCAGCAGCTTGGAGGGGGTTCTTGAGCAGTTCTTC.

CDR3 nucleotide sequence: TGTGCCACCAGCTTAGATAGCAATCAGCCCCAGCATTTT. This encodes CATSLDSNQPQHF. The V call is TRBV15, the J call TRBJ1-5; D is uncertain. The germline CDR1 and CDR2 sequences are LNHNV and YYDKDF (reference sequence). Trimming took off 5 bases at V and 0 bases at J, with 5 bases between the two ends. The CDR3 loop spans 13 amino acids.

The V gene is TRBV2, the J gene TRBJ2-7; 12 bases are a match to TRBD2. Trimming took 8 bases from V and 2 from J; bases not matched to a gene: 7. Germline-derived CDR1 and CDR2 are SNHLY and FYNNEI. The CDR3 spans 15 residues. The CDR3 nucleotides read TGTGCCAGCGGGCCAACTAGCGGGAGGACCTACGAGCAGTACTTC. Its translation is CASGPTSGRTYEQYF.

This chain uses TRBV7-8 with TRBJ1-2; 8 positions agree with TRBD1. V gave up 5 bases and J gave up 8 bases; unmatched junction bases: 10. This CDR3 is 14 amino acids long. Germline V gene lookup returns CDR1 SGHVS and CDR2 FQNEAQ. The CDR3 DNA sequence: TGTGCCAGCAGCCCAAGACAGGGGCGACAAGGCTACACCTTC. Protein sequence: CASSPRQGRQGYTF.

The CDR3 loop reads CAWGSGHLSYEQYF. Here the CDR3 DNA reads TGTGCCTGGGGGTCGGGACACCTCTCCTACGAGCAGTACTTC. This rearrangement joins TRBV30 to TRBJ2-7, with D possibly TRBD1 on 6 matching bases. The germline gives CDR1 GTSNPN, CDR2 SVGIG (reference sequence). The V end lost 5 bases, the J end lost 0 bases, and 14 bases lay between the germline ends. CDR3 length: 14 amino acids.

J is TRBJ1-2 and V is TRBV18; the match to TRBD1 covers 7 bases. This CDR3 comprises 13 residues. CDR1 KGHSH and CDR2 LQKENI come from the germline V gene. V lost 1 base and J lost 4; bases outside the gene matches: 0. For the CDR3, the DNA is TGTGCCAGCTCACCACAGGGGGCCTATGGCTACACCTTC. It encodes CASSPQGAYGYTF.

The DNA for the CDR3 is TGTGCCATCAGTAAAGGACCCCAAAGTCCTCGGGAGACCCAGTACTTC. It is translated as CAISKGPQSPRETQYF. V is TRBV10-3 and J is TRBJ2-5; no firm D call. CDR3 length: 16 residues. V lost 5 bases, J lost 5 bases, and 21 bases lay in between. Germline assignment: CDR1 ENHRY and CDR2 SYGVKD.

V and J are TRBV3-1 (or the pseudogene TRBV3-2) and TRBJ2-3; 14 nucleotides agree with TRBD2. The J segment lost 7 bases and the V segment lost 0 bases, leaving 15 bases of the junction unmatched. Germline V gene data show CDR1 as LGHDT and CDR2 as YNNKEL (reference sequence). The CDR3 has 20 amino acids. In DNA form, the CDR3 reads TGTGCCAGCAGCCAAGAAAGTCGGCTTGGACTAGCGGGAGGTCTATATACGCAGTATTTT. Residues: CASSQESRLGLAGGLYTQYF.

The chain couples TRBV7-8 to TRBJ2-1, with TRBD2 identical over 9 bases. Trimming took 4 bases from V and 0 from J; bases not matched to a gene: 7. The CDR3 covers 17 residues. CDR1 and CDR2 (germline): SGHVS, FQNEAQ. The CDR3 spells CASSYPDSGSSYNEQFF. CDR3 coding DNA: TGTGCCAGCAGCTACCCCGATAGCGGGAGCTCCTACAATGAGCAGTTCTTC.

Written as DNA, the CDR3 is TGTGCCAGCAGTTCCCGGATCTCCTACAATGAGCAGTTCTTC. Translation: CASSSRISYNEQFF. This chain joins TRBV6-2 or TRBV6-3 and TRBJ2-1; unclear D gene. The length of the CDR3 is 14 residues. V gave up 4 bases and J gave up 0 bases, with 7 bases separating them. Germline loops: CDR1 MNHEY, CDR2 SVGEGT.

V gene TRBV19 combines with J gene TRBJ1-1, with D unresolved. V was clipped by 5 bases and J by 0 bases, with 13 bases between them. Germline V CDR1 and CDR2: LNHDA, SQIVND (reference sequence). CDR3 length equals 15 residues. The DNA of the CDR3 is TGTGCCAGTAGTTCATACCCCGAGTTGAACACTGAAGCTTTCTTT. The encoded protein is CASSSYPELNTEAFF.

The chain carries TRBV5-5 and TRBJ1-6; no firm D call. This CDR3 comprises 14 residues. V was pared by 2 bases and J by 8 bases, with 11 bases between. The germline gives CDR1 SGHKS, CDR2 YYEKEE (reference sequence). The DNA of the CDR3 is TGTGCCAGCAGCTTCGGAGGGTCTGATTCACCCCTCCACTTT. The encoded protein is CASSFGGSDSPLHF.

The rearrangement uses TRBV18 and TRBJ2-1; D remains unclear. Between the trimmed V and J ends, which lost 2 bases and 3 bases, there was a span of 14 bases. This CDR3 has 16 residues. Germline CDR1 KGHSH, CDR2 LQKENI. CDR3 nucleotide sequence: TGTGCCAGCTCACCAACAAGGGATAGTGGCTACAATGAGCAGTTCTTC. Its protein is CASSPTRDSGYNEQFF.

This rearrangement joins TRBV5-1 to TRBJ2-7; 12 positions agree with TRBD2. The J segment lost 1 base and the V segment lost 4 bases, leaving 15 bases of the junction unmatched. Germline CDR1 reads SGHRS; CDR2 reads YFSETQ. This CDR3 has 19 residues. The CDR3 here is CASSPVTSGSSLGSYEQYF. The CDR3 nucleotides are TGCGCCAGCAGCCCTGTGACTAGCGGGAGTTCCTTGGGATCCTACGAGCAGTACTTC.

The chain is built from TRBV29-1 and TRBJ2-3; TRBD1 might be the D (6 bases). The CDR3 loop spans 12 amino acids. Trimming removed 7 bases from V and 2 bases from J, with 10 bases in between. CDR1 is SQVTM, CDR2 ANQGSEA, per germline. Here the CDR3 reads CSGLGATDTQYF. CDR3 bases: TGCAGCGGTTTGGGGGCCACAGATACGCAGTATTTT.

The sample holds one count of this clone. The chain links TRBV5-1 to TRBJ1-6, with D possibly being TRBD1 (5 bases). The V gene's germline CDR1 is SGHRS and CDR2 YFSETQ. The CDR3 spans 15 residues. Trimming removed 4 bases at V and 13 bases at J, with 21 bases between. The CDR3 DNA is TGCGCCAGCAGCCAAGGGACCCTTGCTCGGGCGCCCCTCCACTTT. Protein sequence: CASSQGTLARAPLHF. Full variable domain (outside the CDR3, taken from reference TRBV5-1 and TRBJ1-6): KAGVTQTPRYLIKTRGQQVTLSCSPISGHRSVSWYQQTPGQGLQFLFEYFSETQRNKGNFPGRFSGRQFSNSRSEMNVSTLELGDSALYLCASSQGTLARAPLHFGNGTRLTVT.

The rearrangement joins TRBV28 to TRBJ2-3; no clear D. The germline CDR1 and CDR2 sequences are MDHEN and SYDVKM. V was shortened by 2 bases and J by 2 bases, with 2 bases between the two germline ends. The CDR3 contains 12 residues. In DNA form, the CDR3 reads TGTGCCAGCAGTTTAATCACAGATACGCAGTATTTT. This translates into CASSLITDTQYF.

V usage is TRBV27 and J usage is TRBJ1-1; D is possibly TRBD1 (5 bases). V lost 3 bases to trimming and J lost 1 base, with 12 bases between them. Germline V gene data show CDR1 as MNHEY and CDR2 as SMNVEV (reference sequence). The CDR3 runs to 15 residues. The CDR3 here is CASSFETGTNTEAFF. CDR3 bases: TGTGCCAGCAGTTTCGAGACCGGGACGAACACTGAAGCTTTCTTT.

In this sample, this clone turned up once. This sequence joins TRBV6-2 or TRBV6-3 and TRBJ2-7, with 14 positions matching TRBD2. Germline V gives CDR1 MNHEY, CDR2 SVGEGT. The CDR3 is 17 residues long. V gave up 6 bases and J gave up 4 bases; unmatched junction bases: 11. CDR3 coding DNA: TGTGCCAGCAGCATACAGTCGGGACTAGCGGGGGAGTACGAGCAGTACTTC. As protein: CASSIQSGLAGEYEQYF.

The V and J genes are TRBV27 and TRBJ2-7, with D possibly being TRBD1 (5 bases). Germline V CDR1 and CDR2: MNHEY, SMNVEV (reference sequence). This CDR3 is built from 14 residues. V lost 5 bases, J lost 2 bases, and 13 bases lay in between. The CDR3 sequence: CASSPLRDPYEQYF. The CDR3 bases are TGTGCCAGCAGTCCCCTCAGGGATCCCTACGAGCAGTACTTC.

The chain couples TRBV30 to TRBJ2-3, with D perhaps matching TRBD1 or TRBD2 (7 bases each). CDR3 length: 16 amino acids. V lost 3 bases to trimming and J lost 3 bases, with 19 bases between them. Germline V CDR1 and CDR2: GTSNPN, SVGIG (reference sequence). DNA of the CDR3: TGTGCCTGGAGCGAACCGCACAGGGGAGGGACAGATACGCAGTATTTT. Amino acid sequence: CAWSEPHRGGTDTQYF.

This clone was seen once. This rearrangement joins TRBV7-2 to TRBJ2-7; D unclear. Germline V gene data show CDR1 as SGHTA and CDR2 as FQGNSA. The CDR3 consists of 13 residues. Trimming took off 3 bases at V and 2 bases at J, with 8 bases between the two ends. The CDR3 DNA reads TGTGCCAGCAGCTTTACTCCCACCTACGAGCAGTACTTC. Amino acid sequence: CASSFTPTYEQYF.

The CDR3 loop reads CAWRAELGTNYGYTF. The CDR3, as DNA: TGTGCCTGGAGGGCCGAGCTAGGAACCAACTATGGCTACACCTTC. V usage is TRBV30 and J usage is TRBJ1-2; D call uncertain. Per germline, CDR1 GTSNPN and CDR2 SVGIG (reference sequence). The V gene lost 3 bases and the J gene lost 2 bases, with 16 bases spanning the gap. There are 15 residues in the CDR3.

V and J are TRBV7-9 and TRBJ2-5, with TRBD2 identical over 13 bases. The CDR3 loop spans 16 amino acids. Germline-derived CDR1 and CDR2 are SEHNR and FQNEAQ (reference sequence). V lost 5 bases and J lost 5; bases outside the gene matches: 8. DNA for the CDR3: TGTGCCAGCAGCGCGGGACTAGCGGGGAAGCTTGAGACCCAGTACTTC. It is translated as CASSAGLAGKLETQYF.

This chain links TRBV19 with TRBJ2-5, with 10 bases matching TRBD2. The CDR3 runs 15 residues. Germline lookup yields CDR1 LNHDA and CDR2 SQIVND (reference sequence). V was pared by 5 bases and J by 5 bases, with 8 bases of the junction left unmatched. The CDR3 sequence: CASSVSGRAGETQYF. CDR3 coding DNA: TGTGCCAGTAGTGTAAGCGGGAGGGCCGGGGAGACCCAGTACTTC.

This chain uses TRBV10-2 with TRBJ2-7; TRBD2 matches at 7 bases. The CDR3 consists of 14 residues. Trimming at V came to 3 bases and at J to 1 base, leaving 3 bases not matched to a gene. CDR1 is WSHSY, CDR2 SAAADI, per germline. The CDR3 is CASSDREASYEQYF. DNA for the CDR3: TGCGCCAGCAGTGACCGGGAGGCTTCCTACGAGCAGTACTTC.

The V gene is TRBV11-2, the J gene TRBJ2-2, with a tentative D call TRBD2 (5 bases). From germline, CDR1 is SGHAT and CDR2 FQNNGV. V dropped 2 bases and J dropped 4 bases, with 17 bases sitting between them. The CDR3 totals 17 residues. CDR3: CASSLRAQASRTGELFF. As DNA, the CDR3 is TGTGCCAGCAGCTTAAGGGCGCAGGCTAGCCGCACCGGGGAGCTGTTTTTT.